This T cell receptor beta chain was observed in a study of T-cell reconstitution after alpha-beta-depleted transplantation in children. Study-wide results and limits: Alpha-beta T cells about two months after transplant reportedly derived from several hundred expanded graft clones.

The library targeted TCRbeta and was prepared with unique molecular identifiers. TCRdb recomputed calls from the PCR reads with MiXCR, one row per CDR3 protein. Here the sample spans hundreds of thousands of distinct CDR3 sequences, about 15% being singletons. In this sample, this clonotype turned up a few times. Antigen: not known. V dropped 5 bases and J dropped 4 bases, with 6 bases sitting between them. The CDR3 is 13 residues long. The chain uses TRBV12-3 or TRBV12-4 and TRBJ1-6, with unresolved D. The specimen was PBMCs, mostly from graft donor cells, collected 360 days after TCRalphabeta/CD19-depleted stem cell transplant. This TCR came from a male patient younger than 18 who had a stem cell transplant for acute lymphoblastic leukemia, so the T cells may come from the graft donor. CDR3 sequence (DNA): TGTGCCAGCAGTAGGATATATAATTCACCCCTCCACTTT. Translation gives CASSRIYNSPLHF.